This T cell receptor beta chain originates from a study of B cell selection in AIRE deficiency. Notes on the study in general: Of fewer than 4,500 shared Treg TCRbeta sequences, 31.6% were healthy-donor-only and 9.3% patient-only.

This CDR3 is 14 amino acids long. Germline V gives CDR1 SGHDN, CDR2 FVKESK. The V end lost 0 bases, the J end lost 5 bases, and 11 bases lay between the germline ends. As for this clone: What it binds is not known.

As originally analysed: Approximately 1.1x10^5 patient and around 1.3x10^5 healthy donor in-frame TCRbeta sequences came from conventional T cells. This table comes from immunoSEQ multiplex PCR, and its TCRdb copy is limited to in-frame clones, with some not included. That table gives V, J and clone size, and the DNA gave D and trimming. The data hold about 24,000 clones, with about 95% observed a single time. Sorting defined conventional CD4 T cells as CD4+CD127+. This receptor was identified in a human donor in good health. The sample taken for sequencing was CD4+CD127+ conventional T cells sorted from PBMCs. J is TRBJ2-7 and V is TRBV14; tentative D call: TRBD1 (6 bases). The CDR3 protein is CASSQDVTGHEQYF. Written as DNA, the CDR3 is TGTGCCAGCAGCCAAGATGTGACAGGCCACGAGCAGTACTTC.